This section outlines one T cell receptor beta chain sequence together with its context. Per germline, CDR1 MNHEY and CDR2 SVGAGI. Trimming at V came to 2 bases and at J to 4 bases, leaving 7 bases not matched to a gene. The CDR3 is 16 residues long. Assignments of participants to cohorts depended upon their own reported clinical history. Up to 2 weeks before entering the study, exposed participants had met a COVID-19 case. Assay: immunoSEQ multiplex PCR; the TCRdb copy retains only in-frame clones and omits some. The profile shows 350,000 or so clones, about 90% of them singletons. The data derive from a study of blood T cell repertoires in COVID-19. Study-wide context: The origin of the acute and convalescent COVID-19 samples was the United States, Italy and Spain.

This TCR came from a woman in her twenties or thirties who had been exposed to COVID-19. The chain carries TRBV6-5 and TRBJ2-7, with 11 bases matching TRBD2. Sequencing was carried out using PBMCs or T cells enriched from blood (not recorded which). The CDR3 loop reads CASSYRWASGRYEQYF. CDR3 in DNA: TGTGCCAGCAGTTACCGTTGGGCTAGCGGGAGGTACGAGCAGTACTTC.